This T cell receptor beta chain was documented in a study of blood T cell repertoires in COVID-19. Study summary: COVID-19 samples from acute and convalescent phases originated in the United States, Italy and Spain.

The authors' processing: Amplification with reference gene primers provided the estimates of nucleated cell counts. Assay used: immunoSEQ multiplex PCR; TCRdb lists only in-frame clones, some missing. That table furnishes V, J and clone size, whereas the DNA furnished D and trimming. The sample includes roughly 150,000 clones, around 83% of them seen just once. Per germline, CDR1 SGHTA and CDR2 FQGNSA. This CDR3 contains 14 residues. V was trimmed by 1 base and J by 3 bases, leaving 10 bases between them. The chain uses TRBV7-2 and TRBJ2-7; TRBD1 is a possible D gene (5 bases). The source of this sequence is a woman in her forties or fifties in a cohort sampled during active or convalescent COVID-19. Source material: peripheral blood. The CDR3 is CASSLVNRGYEQYF. The CDR3 DNA reads as TGTGCCAGCAGCTTAGTTAATAGGGGCTACGAGCAGTACTTC.